The TCR beta chain under discussion was sequenced for a study of cytomegalovirus exposure and HLA in healthy donors. PCR employed 60 Vbeta and 13 Jbeta primers. Repertoires were generated with immunoSEQ multiplex PCR, while TCRdb's copy carries only in-frame clones and drops some. The sample lists tens of thousands of clones; just under 90% were seen once. The V gene end was trimmed by 7 bases and the J gene end by 2 bases; junction bases not matched to a gene: 9. Germline CDR1 MNHEY, CDR2 SVGAGI. The CDR3 runs 15 residues. Concerning this clone itself: Its antigen remains unidentified.

Regarding the study as a whole: The authors judged a highly shared variant cluster likely a sequencing artifact. Common viral pathogens (according to a later analysis) appeared linked to several of the most significant clusters. Later examination showed HLA-associated TCR beta chains had greater clonal expansion than equally common others.

Sequenced input: PBMCs. The V call is TRBV6-5, the J call TRBJ2-7, with 9 positions matching TRBD1. This clonotype was sampled from a boy aged 10-17 years in good health and CMV-seronegative. The CDR3 region is CASTTGGQGAYEQYF. CDR3 coding DNA: TGTGCCAGCACAACGGGGGGACAGGGCGCCTACGAGCAGTACTTC.